The clone carrying this T cell receptor beta chain came up a few times. Its cognate antigen is unknown. Once obtained from cultured CD4+ T cells, the DNA was sequenced using the Oncomine TCR Beta short-read assay. One entry per CDR3 protein results from TCRdb running MiXCR on the PCR reads. The table lists about 17,000 distinct CDR3 sequences, around half of them singletons. The data were obtained in a study of vaccination and CD4 T cells after COVID-19. Study background: Each participant underwent a two-dose regimen of either the BNT162b2 or the mRNA-1273 vaccine. Notes on the study in general: Looking at convalescent patients, 304 of their 307 vaccine-specific clones were spike mono-reactive.

Trimming shortened V by 7 bases and J by 2 bases, and 14 bases separated the two germline ends. This CDR3 region has 14 residues. Germline values: CDR1 KGHDR, CDR2 SFDVKD. As to treatment: approximately 9-day PBMC culture with coronavirus spike peptide pools or control peptides (ViraFEST assay). This clonotype was sampled from a human donor who had recovered from COVID-19. Sequences were derived from CD4+ T cells from blood, cultured in vitro, sampled before SARS-CoV-2 vaccination. The rearrangement links TRBV24-1 to TRBJ2-7; no clear D gene. The CDR3 bases are TGTGCCACCAGCTCCCCTGCCTCCCCCTACGAGCAGTACTTC. Translating gives CATSSPASPYEQYF.